These T cell receptor beta chains were read from a single sample in a study of cytomegalovirus exposure and HLA in healthy donors. Data came from immunoSEQ multiplex PCR; TCRdb stores just in-frame clones and leaves some out. The sample consists of around 180,000 clones, roughly 83% of them appearing once. The sample was PBMCs. These receptors originate from a woman aged 45-60 years in good health and CMV-seronegative. CDR3s include the opening cysteine and the closing phenylalanine or tryptophan. Each record gives: J gene, V gene, D gene, clone size, CDR3 protein, CDR3 DNA. D genes are given only for firm matches. Rows may omit the clone size; those that give it use once, few, many or a size class.

>TRBJ1-2|TRBV9|TRBD1|-
CASSVQSSGQGAEGYTF
TGTGCCAGCAGCGTTCAATCAAGCGGACAGGGGGCAGAGGGCTACACCTTC
>TRBJ1-1|TRBV13|-|-
CASSHRGRTEAFF
TGTGCCAGCAGCCACCGCGGTAGAACTGAAGCTTTCTTT
>TRBJ2-7|TRBV13|TRBD1|-
CASSLGQTFYEQYF
TGTGCCAGCAGCTTGGGACAGACCTTCTACGAGCAGTACTTC
>TRBJ1-2|TRBV7-9|-|-
CASSFRDMGGYTF
TGTGCCAGCAGCTTCAGGGATATGGGTGGCTACACCTTC
>TRBJ2-3|TRBV6-6|-|once
CASRSSTDTQYF
TGTGCCAGCAGGTCTAGCACAGATACGCAGTATTTT
>TRBJ2-7|TRBV7-3|-|-
CASSSLGREQYF
TGTGCCAGCAGCTCTTTGGGCCGGGAGCAGTACTTC
>TRBJ2-1|TRBV28|-|-
CASSFFWAGGSQIF
-
>TRBJ2-7|TRBV9|TRBD2|-
CASSASSGRYREQYF
TGTGCCAGCAGCGCCTCTAGCGGGAGGTACCGCGAGCAGTACTTC
>TRBJ2-7|TRBV7-2|-|-
CASSSQTVSYEQYF
TGTGCCAGCAGCTCCCAAACAGTGAGCTACGAGCAGTACTTC
>TRBJ2-2|TRBV28|TRBD1|-
CASRTGGGTGELFF
TGTGCCAGCAGGACAGGGGGCGGCACCGGGGAGCTGTTTTTT
>TRBJ1-1|TRBV9|-|-
CASSVERGSDTEAFF
TGTGCCAGCAGCGTAGAGAGGGGGTCTGACACTGAAGCTTTCTTT
>TRBJ1-4|TRBV4-1|TRBD1|many
CASSQPGQRNEKLFF
TGCGCCAGCAGCCAGCCGGGACAGAGAAATGAAAAACTGTTTTTT
>TRBJ1-2|TRBV29-1|TRBD1|-
CSAGDREDYGYTF
TGCAGCGCTGGGGACAGGGAGGACTATGGCTACACCTTC
>TRBJ1-1|TRBV30|TRBD1|-
CAWSEDRALNTEAFF
TGTGCCTGGAGTGAGGACAGGGCTTTGAACACTGAAGCTTTCTTT
>TRBJ1-1|TRBV19|-|-
CASSIPRGNTEAFF
TGTGCCAGTAGTATTCCTAGAGGGAACACTGAAGCTTTCTTT
>TRBJ1-1|TRBV11-2|-|-
CASSLGTITKGAFF
TGTGCCAGCAGCTTAGGGACTATAACTAAGGGAGCTTTCTTT
>TRBJ2-3|TRBV9|TRBD2|-
CASSVAGGLSDTQYF
TGTGCCAGCAGCGTAGCGGGGGGGCTTTCAGATACGCAGTATTTT
>TRBJ2-7|TRBV7-6|-|-
CASSRTADTPVNYEQYF
TGTGCCAGCAGCCGCACCGCCGACACCCCCGTGAACTACGAGCAGTACTTC
>TRBJ2-1|TRBV18|TRBD2|-
CASSPATITSGGNNEQFF
TGTGCCAGCTCACCAGCCACTATTACTAGCGGGGGGAACAATGAGCAGTTCTTC
>TRBJ1-1|TRBV6-5|-|-
CASSPYDPGTEAFF
TGTGCCAGCAGTCCCTACGACCCGGGCACTGAAGCTTTCTTT
>TRBJ1-1|TRBV7-3|TRBD1|few
CASSLTGGTEAFF
TGTGCCAGCAGCCTGACAGGGGGCACTGAAGCTTTCTTT
>TRBJ1-2|TRBV18|TRBD1|-
CASSLDRNYGYTF
TGTGCCAGCTCACTGGACAGGAACTATGGCTACACCTTC
>TRBJ1-1|TRBV6-6|TRBD1|-
CASSSWTGGIEAFF
TGTGCCAGCAGCTCATGGACAGGGGGGATTGAAGCTTTCTTT
>TRBJ2-1|TRBV19|TRBD1|few
CASSRGQGNNEQFF
TGTGCCAGTAGTAGGGGACAGGGGAATAATGAGCAGTTCTTC
>TRBJ2-7|TRBV29-1|-|-
CSVVGLSGTEWYEQYF
TGCAGCGTTGTGGGACTCTCCGGGACAGAGTGGTACGAGCAGTACTTC
>TRBJ1-2|TRBV6-5|TRBD1|once
CASSLGGQPNYGYTF
TGTGCCAGCAGTCTAGGGGGACAGCCTAACTATGGCTACACCTTC
>TRBJ2-2|TRBV5-4|-|-
CASRDRPNTGELFF
TGTGCCAGCCGTGACAGACCGAACACCGGGGAGCTGTTTTTT
>TRBJ2-4|TRBV6-5|TRBD2|few
CATLWGGHQYF
TGTGCCACCCTGTGGGGAGGGCATCAGTACTTC
>TRBJ1-1|TRBV29-1|TRBD1|-
CSVNIAGGAGEAFF
TGCAGCGTTAATATTGCAGGGGGCGCTGGTGAAGCTTTCTTT
>TRBJ2-1|TRBV9|TRBD1|-
CASSVVGGGYNEQFF
TGTGCCAGCAGCGTAGTAGGGGGCGGCTACAATGAGCAGTTCTTC
>TRBJ1-1|TRBV28|TRBD1|-
CASSGAGGPNTEAFF
TGTGCCAGCAGCGGGGCAGGGGGCCCGAACACTGAAGCTTTCTTT
>TRBJ1-3|TRBV7-6|-|-
CASSLRSGQGTSGNTIYF
TGTGCCAGCAGCTTACGGTCGGGTCAGGGCACCTCTGGAAACACCATATATTTT
>TRBJ2-3|TRBV9|-|-
CASSAWESSTDTQYF
TGTGCCAGCAGCGCCTGGGAGAGCAGCACAGATACGCAGTATTTT
>TRBJ1-5|TRBV28|TRBD1|few
CASSLYGPGQGKNQPQHF
TGTGCCAGCAGTTTATATGGGCCAGGACAGGGGAAAAATCAGCCCCAGCATTTT
>TRBJ1-2|TRBV14|TRBD1|-
CASSQAQGAGGYTF
TGTGCCAGCAGCCAAGCACAGGGGGCGGGTGGCTACACCTTC
>TRBJ1-1|TRBV6-1|TRBD1|few
CASSLTGTANTEAFF
TGTGCCAGCAGTCTCACCGGGACAGCGAACACTGAAGCTTTCTTT
>TRBJ2-1|TRBV18|-|-
CASSPRTGVHEQFF
TGTGCCAGCTCACCACGTACGGGAGTCCATGAGCAGTTCTTC
>TRBJ2-7|TRBV29-1|TRBD2|few
CSVEDPRGGSYEQYF
TGCAGCGTTGAAGACCCCCGGGGGGGGTCCTACGAGCAGTACTTC
>TRBJ1-5|TRBV6-5|TRBD1|-
CASSGPGQSNQPQHF
TGTGCCAGCAGCGGACCGGGACAGAGCAATCAGCCCCAGCATTTT
>TRBJ1-5|TRBV7-2|TRBD1|-
CASSLWDRGAQQPQHF
TGTGCCAGCAGCTTGTGGGACAGGGGAGCGCAGCAGCCCCAGCATTTT